A selection of T cell receptor beta chains follows, all from one sample in a study of cytomegalovirus exposure and HLA in healthy donors. Profiling relied on immunoSEQ multiplex PCR, and the TCRdb table lists in-frame clones only, not all of them. This sample has around 210,000 clones; 78% occur once, and the top ten carry about 0.5%. Sequencing was carried out using PBMCs. The receptors were sampled from a boy aged 5-17 years in good health and CMV-seronegative. Each CDR3 is given with its conserved first and last residue. Fields, in order: J gene, V gene, D gene, clone size, CDR3 protein, CDR3 DNA. The D gene is left open where the match is weak. Some rows have no size entry. The others give once, few or many, or a class for an expanded clone.

>TRBJ1-3|TRBV4-1|TRBD1|NA
CASSQEGGSSGNTIYF
TGCGCCAGCAGCCAGGAAGGGGGCAGCTCTGGAAACACCATATATTTT
>TRBJ2-7|TRBV6-1|TRBD2|NA
CASGRASLRDEQYF
TGTGCCAGCGGGAGGGCCTCCCTCAGGGACGAGCAGTACTTC
>TRBJ2-5|TRBV27|TRBD1|NA
CASSLEAGGWETQYF
TGTGCCAGCAGTTTAGAGGCAGGGGGCTGGGAGACCCAGTACTTC
>TRBJ2-1|TRBV5-1|NA|NA
CASTRRRVGSDEQFF
TGCGCCAGCACCCGGAGGCGAGTAGGATCGGATGAGCAGTTCTTC
>TRBJ1-5|TRBV7-9|NA|NA
CASSTSGDGQPQHF
TGTGCCAGCAGCACCTCAGGGGACGGACAGCCCCAGCATTTT
>TRBJ2-7|TRBV2|NA|once
CASSPETGPIYEQYF
TGTGCCAGCAGTCCGGAGACAGGCCCAATCTACGAGCAGTACTTC
>TRBJ2-1|TRBV11-2|TRBD2|NA
CASSLRTSGANEQFF
TGTGCCAGCAGCTTAAGAACTAGCGGGGCTAATGAGCAGTTCTTC
>TRBJ1-5|TRBV10-3|NA|NA
CAISGGDVGSNQPQHF
TGTGCCATCAGTGGGGGGGACGTCGGCTCCAATCAGCCCCAGCATTTT
>TRBJ2-3|TRBV19|TRBD2|NA
CASSSRQTSGGSTDTQYF
TGTGCCAGTAGTTCCCGACAGACTAGCGGGGGTAGCACAGATACGCAGTATTTT
>TRBJ1-2|TRBV13|TRBD1|NA
CASSPPGQGNYGYTF
TGTGCCAGCAGCCCACCCGGACAGGGGAACTATGGCTACACCTTC
>TRBJ2-1|TRBV7-9|NA|NA
CASSFDRFYEQFF
TGTGCCAGCAGCTTCGACAGGTTCTATGAGCAGTTCTTC
>TRBJ2-5|TRBV5-4|NA|NA
CASSSKTGQETQYF
TGTGCCAGCAGCTCAAAGACAGGACAAGAGACCCAGTACTTC
>TRBJ1-1|TRBV29-1|NA|once
CSVEYEGNMNTEAFF
TGCAGCGTTGAATACGAGGGAAACATGAACACTGAAGCTTTCTTT
>TRBJ1-1|TRBV11-2|TRBD1|NA
CASSSGQKNTEAFF
TGTGCCAGCAGCTCGGGACAGAAGAACACTGAAGCTTTCTTT
>TRBJ1-5|TRBV14|NA|NA
CASSQVGMGPNQPQHF
TGTGCCAGCAGCCAAGTGGGTATGGGGCCCAATCAGCCCCAGCATTTT
>TRBJ1-6|TRBV11-2|TRBD1|NA
CASSYRDRSIGSPLHF
TGTGCCAGCAGCTATAGGGACAGGAGTATAGGTTCACCCCTCCACTTT
>TRBJ2-3|TRBV2|NA|NA
CASSAFRGTDTQYF
TGTGCCAGCAGTGCCTTCAGGGGCACAGATACGCAGTATTTT
>TRBJ1-2|TRBV27|NA|once
CASSTARNYGYTF
TGTGCCAGCAGTACTGCAAGAAACTATGGCTACACCTTC
>TRBJ2-7|TRBV2|NA|NA
CASSEANYEQYF
TGTGCCAGCAGTGAGGCCAATTACGAGCAGTACTTC
>TRBJ2-7|TRBV5-1|NA|NA
CASSRQGDEQYF
TGCGCCAGCAGCCGACAAGGGGACGAGCAGTACTTC
>TRBJ2-7|TRBV27|TRBD1|NA
CASSLFGTGFAYEQYF
TGTGCCAGCAGTTTATTCGGGACAGGGTTCGCCTACGAGCAGTACTTC
>TRBJ1-1|TRBV5-5|NA|NA
CASSLGAGATEAFF
TGTGCCAGCAGCTTGGGCGCAGGGGCCACTGAAGCTTTCTTT
>TRBJ2-5|TRBV9|TRBD2|NA
CASSIGGSGGAQETQYF
TGTGCCAGCAGTATAGGGGGTAGCGGGGGGGCTCAAGAGACCCAGTACTTC
>TRBJ2-1|TRBV30|NA|NA
CALDTLIYNEQFF
TGTGCCTTGGACACCCTCATCTACAATGAGCAGTTCTTC
>TRBJ2-3|TRBV5-6|NA|NA
CASSRYGTDTQYF
TGTGCCAGCAGCCGTTACGGGACAGATACGCAGTATTTT
>TRBJ2-5|TRBV7-7|TRBD2|NA
CASSPGLAGTQETQYF
TGTGCCAGCAGCCCCGGACTAGCGGGAACCCAAGAGACCCAGTACTTC
>TRBJ2-7|TRBV5-4|NA|NA
CASSLEAGTYEQYF
TGTGCCAGCAGCTTGGAAGCAGGAACCTACGAGCAGTACTTC
>TRBJ2-5|TRBV29-1|TRBD2|once
CSVDRREGIETQYF
TGCAGCGTTGATAGGCGGGAGGGCATAGAGACCCAGTACTTC
>TRBJ2-7|TRBV7-9|NA|NA
CASSPSGLTYEQYF
TGTGCCAGCAGCCCGTCCGGACTCACCTACGAGCAGTACTTC
>TRBJ2-3|TRBV7-3|TRBD2|NA
CASSFAGAGGTDTQYF
TGTGCCAGCAGCTTCGCCGGAGCGGGGGGCACAGATACGCAGTATTTT
>TRBJ2-3|TRBV19|NA|NA
CASSIDLPTTGSQYF
TGTGCCAGTAGTATAGATCTACCTACGACGGGATCGCAGTATTTT
>TRBJ1-5|TRBV4-1|TRBD1|NA
CASSQGQGSEPQHF
TGCGCCAGCAGCCAAGGACAGGGCTCTGAGCCCCAGCATTTT
>TRBJ1-2|TRBV19|NA|NA
CASTLWSQDGYTF
TGTGCCAGTACCCTATGGTCCCAGGATGGCTACACCTTC
>TRBJ1-1|TRBV19|NA|NA
CASSSLQGNTEAFF
TGTGCCAGTAGTTCCCTACAGGGGAACACTGAAGCTTTCTTT
>TRBJ2-1|TRBV7-6|NA|NA
CASSYNNEQFF
TGTGCCAGCAGCTATAACAATGAGCAGTTCTTC
>TRBJ2-7|TRBV6-5|TRBD2|NA
CASSYSFASGSYEQYF
TGTGCCAGCAGTTACTCTTTTGCTAGCGGGAGCTACGAGCAGTACTTC
>TRBJ2-1|TRBV5-4|NA|NA
CASSLSAGSYNEQFF
TGTGCCAGCAGCTTGTCGGCGGGCTCCTACAATGAGCAGTTCTTC
>TRBJ1-5|TRBV30|TRBD1|once
CAWGNRGNQPQHF
TGTGCCTGGGGGAACAGGGGGAATCAGCCCCAGCATTTT
>TRBJ1-1|TRBV5-6|NA|NA
CASSRTGWAEAFF
TGTGCCAGCAGCCGTACAGGTTGGGCTGAAGCTTTCTTT
>TRBJ2-1|TRBV19|NA|NA
CASTIHPAGWQGEYNEQFF
TGTGCCAGTACCATTCACCCGGCCGGTTGGCAGGGTGAATACAATGAGCAGTTCTTC
>TRBJ2-7|TRBV29-1|TRBD1|NA
CSGQGASYEQYF
TGCAGCGGACAGGGTGCGTCCTACGAGCAGTACTTC
>TRBJ2-2|TRBV9|NA|NA
CASSVRGRQNTGELFF
TGTGCCAGCAGCGTAAGGGGCAGACAAAACACCGGGGAGCTGTTTTTT
>TRBJ2-7|TRBV7-2|TRBD2|NA
CASSLGLGDSYEQYF
TGTGCCAGCAGTCTAGGACTAGGAGACTCCTACGAGCAGTACTTC
>TRBJ2-7|TRBV11-2|NA|NA
CASSSQGYEQYF
TGTGCCAGCAGCTCGCAGGGTTACGAGCAGTACTTC
>TRBJ1-5|TRBV6-1|NA|NA
CASGNLGLGQPQHF
TGTGCCAGCGGGAACTTGGGGCTTGGTCAGCCCCAGCATTTT
>TRBJ1-6|TRBV5-6|TRBD1|NA
CASSRDRDNSPLHF
TGTGCCAGCAGCCGGGACAGGGATAATTCACCCCTCCACTTT
>TRBJ2-3|TRBV11-3|TRBD1|NA
CASSGQAREDTQYF
TGTGCCAGCAGTGGACAGGCGAGAGAAGATACGCAGTATTTT
>TRBJ1-1|TRBV30|NA|NA
CAWSRGGAEAFF
TGTGCCTGGAGTAGGGGTGGGGCTGAAGCTTTCTTT
>TRBJ2-7|TRBV10-3|NA|NA
CAISDGDLYEQYF
TGTGCCATCAGTGACGGAGACCTATACGAGCAGTACTTC
>TRBJ1-1|TRBV9|NA|NA
CASSVRGGDTEAFF
TGTGCCAGCAGCGTACGGGGAGGGGACACTGAAGCTTTCTTT